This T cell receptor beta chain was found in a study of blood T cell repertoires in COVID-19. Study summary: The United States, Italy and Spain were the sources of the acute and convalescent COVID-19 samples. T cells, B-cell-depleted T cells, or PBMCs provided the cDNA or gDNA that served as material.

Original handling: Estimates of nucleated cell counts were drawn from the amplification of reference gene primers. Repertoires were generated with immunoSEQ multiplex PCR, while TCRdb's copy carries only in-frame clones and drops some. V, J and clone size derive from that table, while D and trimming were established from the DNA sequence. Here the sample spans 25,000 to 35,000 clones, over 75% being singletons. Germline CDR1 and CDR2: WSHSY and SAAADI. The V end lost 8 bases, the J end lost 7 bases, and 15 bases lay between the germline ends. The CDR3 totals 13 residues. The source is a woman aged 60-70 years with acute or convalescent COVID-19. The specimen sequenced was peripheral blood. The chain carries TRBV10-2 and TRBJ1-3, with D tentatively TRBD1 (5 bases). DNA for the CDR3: TGCGCCAGCGGCGGGAAGGGGACGAACACCATATATTTT. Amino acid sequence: CASGGKGTNTIYF.